This T cell receptor beta chain was sequenced for a study of cytomegalovirus exposure and HLA in healthy donors. This clone has just one count. V dropped 2 bases and J dropped 10 bases, with 7 bases sitting between them. CDR3 size: 12 residues. Germline-derived CDR1 and CDR2 are SGHKS and YYEKEE (reference sequence). The PCR made use of 60 Vbeta and 13 Jbeta primers. The assay was immunoSEQ multiplex PCR, and TCRdb's table has in-frame clones only and misses some. The sample yields fewer than 200,000 clones, approximately 78% seen once. This chain uses TRBV5-5 with TRBJ1-6; no definite D call. Sequencing was carried out using PBMCs. This sequence originates from a woman between 25 and 40 years old in good health and CMV-seropositive. DNA for the CDR3: TGTGCCAGCAGCTTCCCGGGATCACCCCTCCACTTT. It translates to CASSFPGSPLHF.